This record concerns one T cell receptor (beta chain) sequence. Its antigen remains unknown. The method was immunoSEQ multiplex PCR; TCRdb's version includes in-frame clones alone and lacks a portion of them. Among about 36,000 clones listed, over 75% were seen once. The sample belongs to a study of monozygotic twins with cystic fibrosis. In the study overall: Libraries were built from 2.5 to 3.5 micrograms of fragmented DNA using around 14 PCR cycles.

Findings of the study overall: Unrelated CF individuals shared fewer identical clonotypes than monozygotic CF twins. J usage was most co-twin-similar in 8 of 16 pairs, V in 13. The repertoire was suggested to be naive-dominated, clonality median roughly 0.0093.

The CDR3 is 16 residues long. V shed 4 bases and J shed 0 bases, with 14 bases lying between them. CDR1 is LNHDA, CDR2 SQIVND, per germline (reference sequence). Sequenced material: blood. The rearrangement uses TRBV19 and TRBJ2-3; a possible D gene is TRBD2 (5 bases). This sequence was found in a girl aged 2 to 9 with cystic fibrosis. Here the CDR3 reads CASSRDLARSTDTQYF. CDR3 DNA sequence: TGTGCCAGTAGTAGAGACTTAGCGAGAAGCACAGATACGCAGTATTTT.